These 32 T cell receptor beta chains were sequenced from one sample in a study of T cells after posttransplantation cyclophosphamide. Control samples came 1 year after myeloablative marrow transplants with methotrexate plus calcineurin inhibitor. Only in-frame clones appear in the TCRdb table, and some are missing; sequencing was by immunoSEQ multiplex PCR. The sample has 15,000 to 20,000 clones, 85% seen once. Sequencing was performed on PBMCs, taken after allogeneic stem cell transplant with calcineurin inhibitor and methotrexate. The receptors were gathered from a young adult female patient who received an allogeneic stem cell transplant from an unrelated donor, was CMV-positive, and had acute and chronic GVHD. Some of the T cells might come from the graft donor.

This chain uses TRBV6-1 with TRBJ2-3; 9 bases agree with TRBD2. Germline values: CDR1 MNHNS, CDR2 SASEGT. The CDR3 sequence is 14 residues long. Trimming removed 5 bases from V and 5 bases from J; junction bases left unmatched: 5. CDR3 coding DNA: TGTGCCAGCAGTTTAGCGGGAGTGGTAGATACGCAGTATTTT. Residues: CASSLAGVVDTQYF.

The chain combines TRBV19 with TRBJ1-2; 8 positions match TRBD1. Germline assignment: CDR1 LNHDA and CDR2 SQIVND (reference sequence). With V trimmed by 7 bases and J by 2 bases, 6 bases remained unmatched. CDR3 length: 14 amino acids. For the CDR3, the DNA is TGTGCCAGTACCGCGGACAGGGTCAACTATGGCTACACCTTC. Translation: CASTADRVNYGYTF.

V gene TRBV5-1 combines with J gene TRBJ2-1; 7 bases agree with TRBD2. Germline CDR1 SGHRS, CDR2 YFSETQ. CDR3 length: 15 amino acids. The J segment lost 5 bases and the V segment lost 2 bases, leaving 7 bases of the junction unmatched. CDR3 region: CASSLGLAVNNEQFF. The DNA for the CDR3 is TGCGCCAGCAGCTTAGGGCTAGCGGTGAACAATGAGCAGTTCTTC. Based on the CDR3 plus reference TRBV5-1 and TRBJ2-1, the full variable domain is KAGVTQTPRYLIKTRGQQVTLSCSPISGHRSVSWYQQTPGQGLQFLFEYFSETQRNKGNFPGRFSGRQFSNSRSEMNVSTLELGDSALYLCASSLGLAVNNEQFFGPGTRLTVL.

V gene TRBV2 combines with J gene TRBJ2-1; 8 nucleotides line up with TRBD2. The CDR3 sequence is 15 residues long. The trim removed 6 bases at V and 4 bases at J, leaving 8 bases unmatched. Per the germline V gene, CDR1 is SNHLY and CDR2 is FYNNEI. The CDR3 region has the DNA TGTGCCAGCAGCTTAGAAGGGACTAGATACAATGAGCAGTTCTTC. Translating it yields CASSLEGTRYNEQFF. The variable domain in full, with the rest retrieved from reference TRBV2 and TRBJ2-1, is EPEVTQTPSHQVTQMGQEVILRCVPISNHLYFYWYRQILGQKVEFLVSFYNNEISEKSEIFDDQFSVERPDGSNFTLKIRSTKLEDSAMYFCASSLEGTRYNEQFFGPGTRLTVL.

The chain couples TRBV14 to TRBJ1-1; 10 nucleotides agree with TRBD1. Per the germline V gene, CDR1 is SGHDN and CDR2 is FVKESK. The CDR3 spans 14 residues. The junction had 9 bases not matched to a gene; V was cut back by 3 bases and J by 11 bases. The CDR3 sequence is CASSHRGTGVGAFF. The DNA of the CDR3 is TGTGCCAGCAGCCACCGCGGGACAGGGGTAGGGGCTTTCTTT.

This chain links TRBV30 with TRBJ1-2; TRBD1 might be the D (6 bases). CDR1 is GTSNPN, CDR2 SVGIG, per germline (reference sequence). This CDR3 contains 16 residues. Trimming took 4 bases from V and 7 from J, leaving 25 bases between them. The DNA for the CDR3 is TGTGCCTGGAACCGTCCCCCCGACAGGATTGGGCGTGGCTACACCTTC. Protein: CAWNRPPDRIGRGYTF.

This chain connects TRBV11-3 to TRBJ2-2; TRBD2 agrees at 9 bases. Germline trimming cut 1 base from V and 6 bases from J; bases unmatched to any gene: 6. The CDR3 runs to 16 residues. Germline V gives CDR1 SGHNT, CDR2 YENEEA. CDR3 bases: TGTGCCAGCAGCTTAGGGACTAGCGTTAACCCCGGGGAGCTGTTTTTT. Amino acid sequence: CASSLGTSVNPGELFF.

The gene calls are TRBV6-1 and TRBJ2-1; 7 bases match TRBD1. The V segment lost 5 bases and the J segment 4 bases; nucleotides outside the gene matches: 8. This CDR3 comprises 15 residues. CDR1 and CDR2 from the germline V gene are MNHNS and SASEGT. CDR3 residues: CASSKVDRAYNEQFF. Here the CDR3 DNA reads TGTGCCAGCAGTAAGGTCGACAGGGCATACAATGAGCAGTTCTTC.

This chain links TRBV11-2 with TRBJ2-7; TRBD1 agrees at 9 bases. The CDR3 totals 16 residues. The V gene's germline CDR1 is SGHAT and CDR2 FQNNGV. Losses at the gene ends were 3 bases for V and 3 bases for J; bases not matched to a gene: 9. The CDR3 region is CASSFGGQGGFYEQYF. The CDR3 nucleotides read TGTGCCAGCAGCTTTGGGGGACAGGGCGGTTTCTACGAGCAGTACTTC. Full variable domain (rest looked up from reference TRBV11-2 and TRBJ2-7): EAGVAQSPRYKIIEKRQSVAFWCNPISGHATLYWYQQILGQGPKLLIQFQNNGVVDDSQLPKDRFSAERLKGVDSTLKIQPAKLEDSAVYLCASSFGGQGGFYEQYFGPGTRLTVT.

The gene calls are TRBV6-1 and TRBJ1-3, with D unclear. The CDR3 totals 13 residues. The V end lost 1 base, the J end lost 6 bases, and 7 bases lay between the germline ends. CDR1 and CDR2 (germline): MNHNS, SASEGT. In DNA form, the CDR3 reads TGTGCCAGCAGTGAAGTTGGAGCAAACACCATATATTTT. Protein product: CASSEVGANTIYF.

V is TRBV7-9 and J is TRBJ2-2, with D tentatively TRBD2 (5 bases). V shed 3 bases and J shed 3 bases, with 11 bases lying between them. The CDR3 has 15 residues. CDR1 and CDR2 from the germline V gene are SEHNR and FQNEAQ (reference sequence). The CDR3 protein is CASSFRFGDTGELFF. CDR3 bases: TGTGCCAGCAGCTTCCGGTTCGGGGACACCGGGGAGCTGTTTTTT.

CDR3 protein: CASSEGLAAYEQYF. For the CDR3, the DNA is TGTGCCAGCAGTGAAGGGCTAGCCGCCTACGAGCAGTACTTC. J is TRBJ2-5 and V is TRBV2; tentatively, D is TRBD2 (5 bases). The J call may be faulty, since TRBJ2-7 better matches the DNA end. This CDR3 spans 14 amino acids. The germline CDR1 and CDR2 sequences are SNHLY and FYNNEI.

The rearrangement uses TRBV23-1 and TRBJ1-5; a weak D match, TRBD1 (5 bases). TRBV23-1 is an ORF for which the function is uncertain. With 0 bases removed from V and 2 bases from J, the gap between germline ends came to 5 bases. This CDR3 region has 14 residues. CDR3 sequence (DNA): TGCGCCAGCAGTCAATCAGGGGGCAATCAGCCCCAGCATTTT. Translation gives CASSQSGGNQPQHF.

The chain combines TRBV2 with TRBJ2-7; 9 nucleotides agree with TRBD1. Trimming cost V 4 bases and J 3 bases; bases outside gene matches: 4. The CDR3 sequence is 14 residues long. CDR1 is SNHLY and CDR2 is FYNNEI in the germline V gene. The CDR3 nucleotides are TGTGCCAGCAGTGCCGGGACAGGGAACTACGAGCAGTACTTC. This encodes CASSAGTGNYEQYF.

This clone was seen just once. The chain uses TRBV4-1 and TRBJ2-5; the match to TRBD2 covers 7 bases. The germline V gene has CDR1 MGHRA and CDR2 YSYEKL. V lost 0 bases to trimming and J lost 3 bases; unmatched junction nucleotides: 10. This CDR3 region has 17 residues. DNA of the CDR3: TGCGCCAGCAGCCAAGATTCAGGTACTAGCGTCGAAGAGACCCAGTACTTC. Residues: CASSQDSGTSVEETQYF.

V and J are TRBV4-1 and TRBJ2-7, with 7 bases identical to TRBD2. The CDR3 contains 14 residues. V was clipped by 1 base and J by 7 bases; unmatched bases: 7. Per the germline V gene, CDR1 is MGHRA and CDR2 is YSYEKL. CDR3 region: CASSQGGSLREQYF. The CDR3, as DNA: TGCGCCAGCAGCCAAGGCGGGAGTCTAAGGGAGCAGTACTTC.

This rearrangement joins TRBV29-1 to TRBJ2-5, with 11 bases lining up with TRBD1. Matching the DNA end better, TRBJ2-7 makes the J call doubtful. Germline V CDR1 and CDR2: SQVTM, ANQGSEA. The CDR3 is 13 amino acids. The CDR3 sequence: CSVEGQGVYEQYF. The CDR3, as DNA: TGCAGCGTTGAGGGACAGGGGGTGTACGAGCAGTACTTC.

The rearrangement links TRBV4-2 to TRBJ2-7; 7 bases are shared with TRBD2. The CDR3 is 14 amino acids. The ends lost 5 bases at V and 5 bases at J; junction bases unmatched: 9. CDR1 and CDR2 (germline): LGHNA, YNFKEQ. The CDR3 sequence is CASSIGRAGDEQYF. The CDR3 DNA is TGTGCCAGCAGCATCGGACGGGCGGGAGACGAGCAGTACTTC.

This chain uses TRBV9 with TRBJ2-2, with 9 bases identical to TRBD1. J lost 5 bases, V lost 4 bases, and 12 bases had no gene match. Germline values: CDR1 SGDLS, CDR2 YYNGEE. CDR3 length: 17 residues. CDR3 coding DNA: TGTGCCAGCAGCCCGAGATATGGGACAGGGTCAACCGGGGAGCTGTTTTTT. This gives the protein CASSPRYGTGSTGELFF.

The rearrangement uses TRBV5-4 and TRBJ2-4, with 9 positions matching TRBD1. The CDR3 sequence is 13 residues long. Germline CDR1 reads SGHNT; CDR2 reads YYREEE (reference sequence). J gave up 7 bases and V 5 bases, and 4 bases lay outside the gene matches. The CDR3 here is CASSGTGSNIQYF. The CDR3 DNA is TGTGCCAGCAGTGGGACAGGGAGCAACATTCAGTACTTC.

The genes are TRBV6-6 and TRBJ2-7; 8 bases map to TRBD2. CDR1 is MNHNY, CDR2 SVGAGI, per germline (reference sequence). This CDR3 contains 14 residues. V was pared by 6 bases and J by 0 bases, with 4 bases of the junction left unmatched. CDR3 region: CASSYSGISYEQYF. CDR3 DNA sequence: TGTGCCAGCAGCTATAGCGGGATCTCCTACGAGCAGTACTTC.

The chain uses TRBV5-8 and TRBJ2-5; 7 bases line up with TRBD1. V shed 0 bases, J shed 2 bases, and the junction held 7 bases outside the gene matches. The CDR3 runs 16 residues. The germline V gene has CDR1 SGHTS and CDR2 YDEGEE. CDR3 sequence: CASSLVTGHIQETQYF. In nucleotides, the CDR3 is TGTGCCAGCAGCTTGGTGACAGGGCACATTCAAGAGACCCAGTACTTC. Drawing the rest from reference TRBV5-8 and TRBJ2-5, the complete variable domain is EAGVTQSPTHLIKTRGQQATLRCSPISGHTSVYWYQQALGLGLQFLLWYDEGEERNRGNFPPRFSGRQFPNYSSELNVNALELEDSALYLCASSLVTGHIQETQYFGPGTRLLVL.

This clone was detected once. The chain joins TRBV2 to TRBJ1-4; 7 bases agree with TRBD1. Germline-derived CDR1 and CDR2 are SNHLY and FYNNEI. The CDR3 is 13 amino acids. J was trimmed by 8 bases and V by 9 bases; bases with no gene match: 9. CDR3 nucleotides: TGTGCCAGTGTACAGGGGATATGGGAAAAACTGTTTTTT. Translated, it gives CASVQGIWEKLFF. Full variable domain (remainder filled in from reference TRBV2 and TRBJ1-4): EPEVTQTPSHQVTQMGQEVILRCVPISNHLYFYWYRQILGQKVEFLVSFYNNEISEKSEIFDDQFSVERPDGSNFTLKIRSTKLEDSAMYFCASVQGIWEKLFFGSGTQLSVL.

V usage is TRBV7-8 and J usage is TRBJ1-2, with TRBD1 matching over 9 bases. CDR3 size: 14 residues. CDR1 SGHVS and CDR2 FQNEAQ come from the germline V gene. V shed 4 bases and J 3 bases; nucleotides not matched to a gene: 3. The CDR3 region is CASSSRDRDYGYTF. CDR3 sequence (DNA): TGTGCCAGCAGCTCGAGGGACAGGGACTATGGCTACACCTTC.

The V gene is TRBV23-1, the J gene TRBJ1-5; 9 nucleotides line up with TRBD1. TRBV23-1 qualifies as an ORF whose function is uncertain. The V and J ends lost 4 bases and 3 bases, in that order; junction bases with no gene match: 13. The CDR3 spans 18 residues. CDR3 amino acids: CASSPRRDRVQVNQPQHF. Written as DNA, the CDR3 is TGCGCCAGCAGTCCCCGCCGGGACAGGGTTCAGGTCAATCAGCCCCAGCATTTT.

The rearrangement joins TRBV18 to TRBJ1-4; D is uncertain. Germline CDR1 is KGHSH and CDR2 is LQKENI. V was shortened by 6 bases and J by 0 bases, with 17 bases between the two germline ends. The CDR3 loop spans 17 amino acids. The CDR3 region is CASSHTVAQTTNEKLFF. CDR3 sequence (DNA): TGTGCCAGCTCGCATACGGTAGCGCAGACAACTAATGAAAAACTGTTTTTT.

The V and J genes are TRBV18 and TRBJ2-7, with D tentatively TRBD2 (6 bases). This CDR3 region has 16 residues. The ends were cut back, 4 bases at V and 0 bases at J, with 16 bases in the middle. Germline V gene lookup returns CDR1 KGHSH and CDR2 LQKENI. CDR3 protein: CASSRREATSSYEQYF. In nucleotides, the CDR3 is TGTGCCAGCTCACGGAGGGAGGCGACAAGCTCCTACGAGCAGTACTTC.

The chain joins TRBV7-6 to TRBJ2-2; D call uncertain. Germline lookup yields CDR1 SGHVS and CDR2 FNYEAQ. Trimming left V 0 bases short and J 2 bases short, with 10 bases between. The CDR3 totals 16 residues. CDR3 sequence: CASSLAVSLNTGELFF. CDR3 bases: TGTGCCAGCAGCTTAGCGGTTAGCTTAAACACCGGGGAGCTGTTTTTT.

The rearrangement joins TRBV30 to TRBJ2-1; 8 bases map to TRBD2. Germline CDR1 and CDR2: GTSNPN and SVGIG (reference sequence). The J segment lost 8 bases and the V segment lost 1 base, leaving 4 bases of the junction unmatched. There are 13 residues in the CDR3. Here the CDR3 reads CAWSAGAGDEQFF. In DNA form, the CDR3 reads TGTGCCTGGAGTGCAGGAGCGGGAGATGAGCAGTTCTTC.

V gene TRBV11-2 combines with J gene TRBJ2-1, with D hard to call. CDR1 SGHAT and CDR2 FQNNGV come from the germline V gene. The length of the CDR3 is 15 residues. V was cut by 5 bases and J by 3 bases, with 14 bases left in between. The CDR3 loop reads CASSPGYSRYNEQFF. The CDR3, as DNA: TGTGCCAGCAGCCCCGGTTACTCGCGCTACAATGAGCAGTTCTTC.

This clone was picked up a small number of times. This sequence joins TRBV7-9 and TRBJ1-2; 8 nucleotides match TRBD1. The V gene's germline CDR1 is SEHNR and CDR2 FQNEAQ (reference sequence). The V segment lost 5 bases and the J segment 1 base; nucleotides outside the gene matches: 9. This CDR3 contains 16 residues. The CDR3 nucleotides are TGTGCCAGCAGCCGAATACGGGACAGGAATAACTATGGCTACACCTTC. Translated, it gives CASSRIRDRNNYGYTF.

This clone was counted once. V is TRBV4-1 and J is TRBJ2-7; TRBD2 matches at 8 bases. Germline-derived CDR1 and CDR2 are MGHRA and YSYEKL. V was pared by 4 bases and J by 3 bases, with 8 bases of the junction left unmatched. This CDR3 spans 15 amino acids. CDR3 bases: TGCGCCAGCAGCCCCACAGGGACTAGAGGCTACGAGCAGTACTTC. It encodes CASSPTGTRGYEQYF.